This is a list of T cell receptor beta chains from one sample in a study of regulatory T cells in long-lasting Graves disease. TCRdb processed the multiplex PCR reads anew with MiXCR; each CDR3 protein has one entry. The sample shows hundreds of thousands of distinct CDR3 sequences, more than 15% of them seen only once. This sample was also put to use in a study of T cells in Graves' hyperthyroidism and ophthalmopathy.

The sample in question was peripheral blood mononuclear cells (PBMCs), obtained at new diagnosis, from a patient treated with antithyroid drugs. The receptors were gathered from a woman aged 40 to 65 with Graves disease. The CDR3 runs from the conserved cysteine through the conserved F or W. The D gene is left open where the match is weak. Clone size appears in some rows only: once, few, many, or a class for an expanded clone.

cdr3_nt cdr3_aa clone_size j_call cdr3_length v_call d_call
TGTGCCAGCACCGAGAGGGTAGCGGGGGGACAAGAGACCCAGTACTTC CASTERVAGGQETQYF many TRBJ2-5 16 TRBV7-8 TRBD2
TGCAGCGTTGGGAGGGTCACGGGCCACACCTTC CSVGRVTGHTF once TRBJ1-2 11 TRBV29-1 .
TGTGCCAGCAGCCTGGACAGTTTTTTCCCCTGGTTGGCTGGCAATGAGCAGTTCTTC CASSLDSFFPWLAGNEQFF many TRBJ2-1 19 TRBV5-6 .
TGTGCCAGCAGTTTTAGCCTTCCCGGACAGGGCGATAATTCACCCCTCCACTTT CASSFSLPGQGDNSPLHF few TRBJ1-6 18 TRBV27 TRBD1
TGTGCCTGTAATCTCGGGGGGACCGGGGAGCTGTTTTTT CACNLGGTGELFF . TRBJ2-2 13 TRBV6-1 TRBD2
TGTGCCAGCAGCCCCACCGGGACAGGGAACACTGAAGCTTTCTTT CASSPTGTGNTEAFF many TRBJ1-1 15 TRBV2 TRBD1
TGCAGTGCTAGAGATCTGGCAGAACAAGAGACCCAGTACTTC CSARDLAEQETQYF . TRBJ2-5 14 TRBV20-1 .
TGCGCCAGCAGCCTGCCCCTGGGGAGCGGGGGGATCAACGAGCAGTACTTC CASSLPLGSGGINEQYF . TRBJ2-7 17 TRBV5-1 TRBD2
TGCGCCAGCAGCCCGGGGACTAGCGGGGTTACCGGGGAGCTGTTTTTT CASSPGTSGVTGELFF few TRBJ2-2 16 TRBV5-1 TRBD2
TGTGCCATCAGTCCGGGACAGGGGAGTGGAAACACCATATATTTT CAISPGQGSGNTIYF . TRBJ1-3 15 TRBV10-3 TRBD1
TGCGCCAGCAGCTCCCTGACTAGTAATCAAGAGACCCAGTACTTC CASSSLTSNQETQYF . TRBJ2-5 15 TRBV5-1 .